This TCR beta chain appears in the sequencing data of a study of shared clonotypes between healthy human individuals. Broader study findings: Incomplete sequencing of sorted subsets was indicated by rarefaction despite large depth.

This clone was recorded once. Its target is unknown. Each PCR replicate from the sorted subsets contained about 200 ng DNA, which is about 30,000 T cell genomes. Assay used: immunoSEQ multiplex PCR; TCRdb lists only in-frame clones, some missing. The data show around 1,900,000 clones, around 93% seen once. CD45RO negativity and positive selection for CCR7 defined naive CD8 cells, a population that excluded terminally differentiated effector memory CD45RA+ cells. Germline loops: CDR1 LGHNA, CDR2 YNFKEQ. The CDR3 consists of 15 residues. Germline trimming cut 4 bases from V and 8 bases from J; bases unmatched to any gene: 7.

The chain carries TRBV4-2 and TRBJ2-1, with 11 bases aligning to TRBD2. This receptor was taken from a man aged 18 to 29 in good health. Some clones in this sample may be carry-over from other donors' samples. Specimen: naive CD8+ T cells from PBMCs. The CDR3: CASSPRLAGSDEQFF. Here the CDR3 DNA reads TGTGCCAGCAGCCCAAGACTAGCGGGAAGTGATGAGCAGTTCTTC.